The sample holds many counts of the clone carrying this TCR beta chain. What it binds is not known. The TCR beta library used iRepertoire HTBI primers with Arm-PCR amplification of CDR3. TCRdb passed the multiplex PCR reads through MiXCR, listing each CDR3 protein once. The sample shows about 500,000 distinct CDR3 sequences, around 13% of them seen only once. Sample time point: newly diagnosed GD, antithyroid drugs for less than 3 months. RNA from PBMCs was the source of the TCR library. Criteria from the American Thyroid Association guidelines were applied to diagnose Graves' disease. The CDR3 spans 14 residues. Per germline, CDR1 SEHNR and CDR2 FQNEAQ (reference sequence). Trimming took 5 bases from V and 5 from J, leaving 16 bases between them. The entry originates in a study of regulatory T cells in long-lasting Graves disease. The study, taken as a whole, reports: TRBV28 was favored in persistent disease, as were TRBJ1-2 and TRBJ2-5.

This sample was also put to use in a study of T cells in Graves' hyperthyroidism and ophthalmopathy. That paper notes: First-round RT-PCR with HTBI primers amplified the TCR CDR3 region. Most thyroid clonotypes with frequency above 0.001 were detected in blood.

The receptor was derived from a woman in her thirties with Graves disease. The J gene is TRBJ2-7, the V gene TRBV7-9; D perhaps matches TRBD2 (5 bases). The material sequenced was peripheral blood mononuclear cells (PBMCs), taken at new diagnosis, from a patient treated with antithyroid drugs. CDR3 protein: CASSERRSKDEQYF. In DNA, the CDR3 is TGTGCCAGCAGCGAGCGGCGGAGTAAAGACGAGCAGTACTTC.